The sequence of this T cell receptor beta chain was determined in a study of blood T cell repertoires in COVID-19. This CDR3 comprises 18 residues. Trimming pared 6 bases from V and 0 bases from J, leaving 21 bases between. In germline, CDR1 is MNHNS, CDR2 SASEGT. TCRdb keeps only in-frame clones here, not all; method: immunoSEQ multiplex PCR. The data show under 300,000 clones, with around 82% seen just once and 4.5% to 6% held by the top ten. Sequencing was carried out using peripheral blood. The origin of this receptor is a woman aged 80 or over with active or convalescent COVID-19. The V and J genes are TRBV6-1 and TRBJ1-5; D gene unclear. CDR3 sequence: CASSEPFSPLLSNQPQHF. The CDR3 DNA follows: TGTGCCAGCAGCGAACCCTTCTCTCCCCTTCTTAGCAATCAGCCCCAGCATTTT.